The rows below give T cell receptor beta chains drawn from one sample of a study of blood T cell repertoires in COVID-19. Produced via immunoSEQ multiplex PCR; TCRdb's table is partial and in-frame only. The sample consists of 200,000 to 250,000 clones, 84% of them appearing once. Sequences were obtained from PBMCs or T cells enriched from blood (not recorded which). These receptors were taken from a woman in her thirties or forties who had recovered from COVID-19. Both conserved end residues are part of each CDR3. A D gene is named only where the DNA matches it firmly.

j_call d_call v_call cdr3_aa
TRBJ2-1 TRBD2 TRBV28 CASSRPGLAEYNEQFF
TRBJ1-3 TRBD1 TRBV4-1 CASSPDRGNSGNTIYF
TRBJ2-1 TRBD2 TRBV5-6 CASSLDLAVYNEQFF
TRBJ2-3 TRBD2 TRBV9 CASSPRGSGRATDTQYF
TRBJ2-1 TRBD1 TRBV3-1/TRBV3-2 CASSRSGGDNEQFF
TRBJ2-3 TRBD2 TRBV7-2 CASSRRLAGGGDPDTQYF
TRBJ2-5 TRBD2 TRBV4-1 CASSPQERGLQETQYF
TRBJ2-2 TRBD2 TRBV7-2 CASSLVALAGGGTGELFF
TRBJ2-5 TRBD2 TRBV3-1/TRBV3-2 CASSQISGGFQETQYF
TRBJ2-3 NA TRBV28 CASSSTGTTSTDTQYF
TRBJ2-2 NA TRBV5-4 CASSSGVGQELFF
TRBJ1-5 NA TRBV19 CASSRWEGSNQPQHF
TRBJ2-1 TRBD2 TRBV7-2 CASSPNSGLAGGEQFF
TRBJ2-7 TRBD1 TRBV28 CASSLWIPGQGADEQYF
TRBJ1-2 NA TRBV11-2 CASSLTVPIPVDGYTF
TRBJ2-5 NA TRBV6-5 CASSPGQAGETQYF
TRBJ2-1 NA TRBV24-1 CATSDSQGGRTYNEQFF
TRBJ1-5 TRBD1 TRBV30 CAWSVSTGGQPQHF
TRBJ1-6 NA TRBV4-2 CASGPRQENSPLHF
TRBJ1-2 TRBD1 TRBV5-5 CASSAGTGGRYGYTF